The 29 T cell receptor beta chains below were found in one sample sequenced in a study of human T cells and chemical hapten exposure. Time point specified: patch test 3, about 24 weeks after DPC sensitization. As to treatment: therapeutic diphenylcyclopropenone sensitization with weekly scalp DPC. TCRdb independently ran MiXCR on the RACE reads; one entry per CDR3 protein. The table lists over 55,000 distinct CDR3 sequences, around 12% of them singletons, with roughly 2.3% in the top ten. The specimen was whole blood, collected in connection with sensitization to the hapten diphenylcyclopropenone (DPC). These receptors originate from a man in his thirties or forties with alopecia areata. Some clones in this sample may be carry-over from other donors' samples.

This sequence joins TRBV4-3 and TRBJ2-5, with TRBD2 matching over 8 bases. This CDR3 has 18 amino acids. Germline V lookup: CDR1 LGHNA, CDR2 YSLEER. V lost 0 bases and J lost 1; bases outside the gene matches: 10. The CDR3 region is CASSQDLLGGAPQETQYF. CDR3 coding DNA: TGCGCCAGCAGCCAAGATCTTCTCGGGGGGGCCCCCCAAGAGACCCAGTACTTC.

This clonotype has a count of ten or more. This chain connects TRBV6-5 to TRBJ1-1; the D is unclear. The CDR3 consists of 14 residues. V was pared by 8 bases and J by 0 bases, with 13 bases between. Germline CDR1 and CDR2: MNHEY and SVGAGI. In nucleotides, the CDR3 is TGTGCCAGCGGAAAGACGGCTATGAACACTGAAGCTTTCTTT. It is translated as CASGKTAMNTEAFF.

This clonotype was seen a few times. The chain couples TRBV2 to TRBJ2-3; D not certain. Trimming removed 7 bases from V and 7 bases from J, with 24 bases in between. Germline V CDR1 and CDR2: SNHLY, FYNNEI. This CDR3 spans 16 amino acids. In nucleotides, the CDR3 is TGTGCCAGCACCCAACCGGGCGGTACCTTGTCGTATACGCAGTATTTT. Amino acids: CASTQPGGTLSYTQYF.

This clonotype was counted ten times or more. The CDR3 DNA reads as TGTGCCAGCGGACTAGCGGGTGGTATCTCCTACGAGCAGTACTTC. Translating gives CASGLAGGISYEQYF. This chain uses TRBV28 with TRBJ2-7, with 11 positions matching TRBD2. CDR3 length: 15 residues. The V gene's germline CDR1 is MDHEN and CDR2 SYDVKM. V was pared by 8 bases and J by 0 bases, with 6 bases of the junction left unmatched. Supplemented by reference TRBV28 and TRBJ2-7, the full variable domain reads DVKVTQSSRYLVKRTGEKVFLECVQDMDHENMFWYRQDPGLGLRLIYFSYDVKMKEKGDIPEGYSVSREKKERFSLILESASTNQTSMYLCASGLAGGISYEQYFGPGTRLTVT.

There are many counts of this clonotype. The chain employs TRBV27 and TRBJ2-3, with a weak D call TRBD2 (6 bases). Deletions cut 2 bases from V and 0 bases from J, with 12 bases between. The germline CDR1 and CDR2 sequences are MNHEY and SMNVEV (reference sequence). This CDR3 spans 16 amino acids. This CDR3 reads CASSLMLGTSTDTQYF. CDR3 sequence (DNA): TGTGCCAGCAGTTTAATGTTAGGGACTAGCACAGATACGCAGTATTTT.

The chain joins TRBV29-1 to TRBJ1-1; 8 bases agree with TRBD1. With V trimmed by 5 bases and J by 0 bases, 8 bases remained unmatched. The length of the CDR3 is 15 residues. From germline, CDR1 is SQVTM and CDR2 ANQGSEA. CDR3: CSVWSSGQVNTEAFF. The CDR3 nucleotides read TGCAGCGTTTGGTCTTCGGGACAGGTGAACACTGAAGCTTTCTTT.

This clonotype was recorded a few times. The rearrangement joins TRBV20-1 to TRBJ1-5; D is uncertain. V lost 1 base, J lost 5 bases, and 9 bases lay in between. CDR1 DFQATT and CDR2 SNEGSKA come from the germline V gene (reference sequence). The CDR3 has 13 residues. CDR3 in amino acids: CSARGGGDQPQHF. The CDR3 region has the DNA TGCAGTGCTAGAGGTGGTGGCGATCAGCCCCAGCATTTT.

This clonotype was counted a few times. This chain uses TRBV15 with TRBJ1-1; D ambiguous. Per germline, CDR1 LNHNV and CDR2 YYDKDF (reference sequence). The V end lost 4 bases, the J end lost 0 bases, and 9 bases lay between the germline ends. This CDR3 spans 14 amino acids. This CDR3 is CATSIQVMNTEAFF. The CDR3 coding sequence is TGTGCCACCAGCATCCAAGTCATGAACACTGAAGCTTTCTTT.

This clonotype was counted ten times or more. V usage is TRBV20-1 and J usage is TRBJ2-3; 7 nucleotides agree with TRBD2. With V trimmed by 3 bases and J by 4 bases, 7 bases remained unmatched. Per the germline V gene, CDR1 is DFQATT and CDR2 is SNEGSKA (reference sequence). CDR3 size: 14 residues. Written as DNA, the CDR3 is TGCAGTGCTAGCGGCGAGCGGGGTCCAGATACGCAGTATTTT. It codes for CSASGERGPDTQYF.

This clonotype has more than one count but fewer than ten. V usage is TRBV7-9 and J usage is TRBJ2-4, with no clear D. The length of the CDR3 is 15 residues. Looked up from germline, CDR1 is SEHNR and CDR2 is FQNEAQ (reference sequence). V lost 4 bases and J lost 3, with 13 bases in between. CDR3 in DNA: TGTGCCAGCAGCTCCCATTTTATAGGCAAAAACATTCAGTACTTC. This encodes CASSSHFIGKNIQYF.

This clonotype came up many times. V usage is TRBV20-1 and J usage is TRBJ1-3; D is unresolved. CDR3 length: 14 residues. V was shortened by 5 bases and J by 2 bases, with 13 bases between the two germline ends. Per the germline V gene, CDR1 is DFQATT and CDR2 is SNEGSKA (reference sequence). The CDR3 spells CSARFGSTGNTIYF. The CDR3 DNA reads TGCAGTGCTCGCTTCGGGTCGACTGGAAACACCATATATTTT.

This clonotype was counted a few times. The chain recombines TRBV9 with TRBJ2-5, with D possibly being TRBD1 (6 bases). V shed 3 bases and J shed 5 bases, with 11 bases lying between them. This CDR3 region has 13 residues. Germline V gene sequence: CDR1 SGDLS, CDR2 YYNGEE. The CDR3 sequence: CASSATGLETQYF. Written as DNA, the CDR3 is TGTGCCAGCAGCGCGACAGGCCTGGAGACCCAGTACTTC.

This clonotype showed up just a few times. The chain combines TRBV3-1 with TRBJ1-1; D remains unclear. The CDR3 spans 18 residues. V lost 4 bases to trimming and J lost 1 base, with 22 bases between them. Germline lookup yields CDR1 LGHDT and CDR2 YNNKEL (reference sequence). The CDR3: CASSPHDTFPGRNTEAFF. The CDR3, as DNA: TGTGCCAGCAGCCCCCATGACACGTTTCCCGGGAGGAACACTGAAGCTTTCTTT.

This clonotype was detected a few times. The V call is TRBV5-1, the J call TRBJ1-1, with D possibly being TRBD1 (5 bases). Trimming removed 9 bases at V and 1 base at J, with 13 bases between. The V gene's germline CDR1 is SGHRS and CDR2 YFSETQ. The CDR3 sequence is 13 residues long. The DNA of the CDR3 is TGCGCCACAAAAAAACAGGAGAACACTGAAGCTTTCTTT. Its translation: CATKKQENTEAFF.

There are many counts of this clonotype. The J gene is TRBJ1-1, the V gene TRBV9; no firm D call. Germline values: CDR1 SGDLS, CDR2 YYNGEE. Between the trimmed V and J ends, which lost 0 bases and 0 bases, there was a span of 9 bases. This CDR3 comprises 15 residues. The CDR3 loop reads CASSVAAGLNTEAFF. The CDR3 nucleotides are TGTGCCAGCAGCGTAGCGGCGGGGTTGAACACTGAAGCTTTCTTT.

In this sample, this clonotype turned up a few times. The chain employs TRBV18 and TRBJ2-1; D not resolved. Germline assignment: CDR1 KGHSH and CDR2 LQKENI. The CDR3 totals 16 residues. The V end was cut by 6 bases, the J end by 3 bases, with 18 bases between. Here the CDR3 DNA reads TGTGCCAGCTCCGCCATTCCATACACTCACTACAATGAGCAGTTCTTC. Translating gives CASSAIPYTHYNEQFF.

This clonotype has at least ten counts. This chain uses TRBV7-9 with TRBJ1-1; D is ambiguous. The CDR3 runs 15 residues. Germline V gives CDR1 SEHNR, CDR2 FQNEAQ (reference sequence). Trimming stripped 1 base from V and 4 bases from J, with 13 bases between. The CDR3 sequence is CASSLGLRDGTEAFF. CDR3 bases: TGTGCCAGCAGCTTAGGTTTAAGAGACGGCACTGAAGCTTTCTTT.

This sequence joins TRBV20-1 and TRBJ2-1, with TRBD1 matching 8 bases. V lost 2 bases to trimming and J lost 3 bases; unmatched junction nucleotides: 6. The CDR3 runs to 15 residues. Germline CDR1 and CDR2: DFQATT and SNEGSKA (reference sequence). CDR3 in DNA: TGCAGTGCTAGATTCAGGGGGCTTGGCTACAATGAGCAGTTCTTC. Translated: CSARFRGLGYNEQFF.

This clonotype was observed a handful of times. This chain uses TRBV6-5 with TRBJ1-2; a weak D match, TRBD1 (5 bases). The V end was cut by 6 bases, the J end by 2 bases, with 10 bases between. Germline CDR1 MNHEY, CDR2 SVGAGI. This CDR3 contains 13 residues. The CDR3 nucleotides read TGTGCCAGCAGACGAGACAGCAACTATGGCTACACCTTC. It encodes CASRRDSNYGYTF.

The genes are TRBV6-2 or TRBV6-3 and TRBJ1-6, with 9 bases fitting TRBD1. The CDR3 contains 15 residues. V was pared by 6 bases and J by 10 bases, with 10 bases of the junction left unmatched. Germline CDR1 and CDR2: MNHEY and SVGEGT. CDR3 amino acids: CASSLPGQGGSPLHF. CDR3 sequence (DNA): TGTGCCAGCAGCCTCCCGGGACAGGGAGGGTCACCCCTCCACTTT.

V is TRBV28 and J is TRBJ1-2, with 8 bases aligning to TRBD1. The CDR3 covers 13 residues. Losses at the gene ends were 6 bases for V and 5 bases for J; bases not matched to a gene: 5. Germline CDR1 MDHEN, CDR2 SYDVKM. The CDR3 reads CASRPGGLYGYTF. The CDR3 bases are TGTGCCAGCAGACCAGGGGGCCTGTATGGCTACACCTTC.

This clonotype was counted many times. The CDR3 region has the DNA TGTGCCAGCAGCCAAACTGATACAGGGGGCTACAATGAGCAGTTCTTC. Its protein product is CASSQTDTGGYNEQFF. This sequence joins TRBV3-1 and TRBJ2-1; TRBD1 aligns across 8 bases. Trimming removed 2 bases from V and 3 bases from J; junction bases left unmatched: 6. Germline loops: CDR1 LGHDT, CDR2 YNNKEL (reference sequence). The CDR3 is 16 amino acids.

This clonotype showed up many times. The rearrangement uses TRBV7-9 and TRBJ1-2; D is unclear. The CDR3 totals 12 residues. Trimming took off 5 bases at V and 7 bases at J, with 11 bases between the two ends. The germline V gene encodes CDR1 SEHNR and CDR2 FQNEAQ (reference sequence). This chain's CDR3 is CASSPDPIGYTF. The CDR3 region has the DNA TGTGCCAGCAGCCCAGACCCAATTGGCTACACCTTC.

In its sample, this clonotype was seen many times. V usage is TRBV11-2 and J usage is TRBJ1-6; D unresolved. The V gene's germline CDR1 is SGHAT and CDR2 FQNNGV. The V end was cut by 3 bases, the J end by 0 bases, with 3 bases between. This CDR3 has 14 residues. DNA for the CDR3: TGTGCCAGCAGCTTGAGCTCCTATAATTCACCCCTCCACTTT. Encoded protein: CASSLSSYNSPLHF.

This clonotype was observed a few times. The chain employs TRBV28 and TRBJ2-7; 7 bases agree with TRBD1. V was clipped by 5 bases and J by 6 bases; unmatched bases: 10. Germline V gives CDR1 MDHEN, CDR2 SYDVKM. The CDR3 extends over 14 amino acids. The DNA for the CDR3 is TGTGCCAGCAGTCCCCTCGGACAGGCTCGCGAGCAGTACTTC. Translated, it gives CASSPLGQAREQYF.

J is TRBJ2-5 and V is TRBV20-1; TRBD1 might be the D (6 bases). The V end was cut by 5 bases, the J end by 7 bases, with 11 bases between. This CDR3 is built from 11 residues. From germline, CDR1 is DFQATT and CDR2 SNEGSKA (reference sequence). CDR3 sequence (DNA): TGCAGTGCTGGAACAGGGACGACCCAGTACTTC. This codes for CSAGTGTTQYF.

This clonotype came up many times. This chain links TRBV19 with TRBJ2-2; no definite D call. The CDR3 has 14 amino acids. Between the trimmed V and J ends, which lost 8 bases and 0 bases, there was a span of 10 bases. Germline V gene sequence: CDR1 LNHDA, CDR2 SQIVND (reference sequence). DNA of the CDR3: TGTGCCAGTTTGGCAATGGCGAACACCGGGGAGCTGTTTTTT. As protein: CASLAMANTGELFF.

This clonotype was seen a handful of times. V and J are TRBV28 and TRBJ1-6; the D is unclear. This CDR3 is 11 amino acids long. The V gene lost 3 bases and the J gene lost 14 bases, with 8 bases spanning the gap. CDR1 and CDR2 (germline): MDHEN, SYDVKM. The CDR3 spells CASSFKSTLHF. DNA for the CDR3: TGTGCCAGCAGTTTCAAGTCTACCCTCCACTTT. The variable domain in full, with the rest retrieved from reference TRBV28 and TRBJ1-6, is DVKVTQSSRYLVKRTGEKVFLECVQDMDHENMFWYRQDPGLGLRLIYFSYDVKMKEKGDIPEGYSVSREKKERFSLILESASTNQTSMYLCASSFKSTLHFGNGTRLTVT.

This clonotype has just a few counts. This chain uses TRBV2 with TRBJ2-7; D ambiguous. The CDR3 is 12 residues long. V was cut by 4 bases and J by 3 bases, with 7 bases left in between. The germline V gene has CDR1 SNHLY and CDR2 FYNNEI. CDR3 DNA: TGTGCCAGCAGTGTAAACAACTACGAGCAGTACTTC. Its protein product is CASSVNNYEQYF.